Included here is one TCR beta chain sequence, with context. The target antigen is unknown. From germline, CDR1 is MNHEY and CDR2 SMNVEV (reference sequence). J was trimmed by 3 bases and V by 6 bases; bases with no gene match: 13. The CDR3 loop spans 18 amino acids. This sample stems from a study of radiotherapy plus CTLA-4 blockade in lung cancer. Study-wide context: In roughly 19% of patients, objective responses were seen; 25% to 40% had disease control. Study-level findings and limits: Reportedly, early blood T cell clone dynamics best predicted response, with interferon-beta.

With ipilimumab providing CTLA-4 blockade, focal radiation was administered to patients who had chemo-refractory metastatic non-small-cell lung cancer. Clones were sequenced by immunoSEQ multiplex PCR, and TCRdb holds only the in-frame ones, with some missing. The profile shows 43,000 or so clones, 70% to 75% of them singletons. The material was peripheral blood, obtained from a patient treated with radiotherapy plus ipilimumab. The clonotype was recovered from a human donor with non-small cell lung cancer who had a complete response to radiotherapy plus ipilimumab. This chain uses TRBV27 with TRBJ2-2; 10 nucleotides match TRBD2. CDR3 sequence reads: CASRSWGIAGGDTGELFF. CDR3 sequence (DNA): TGTGCCAGCAGAAGTTGGGGGATAGCGGGAGGAGACACCGGGGAGCTGTTTTTT.